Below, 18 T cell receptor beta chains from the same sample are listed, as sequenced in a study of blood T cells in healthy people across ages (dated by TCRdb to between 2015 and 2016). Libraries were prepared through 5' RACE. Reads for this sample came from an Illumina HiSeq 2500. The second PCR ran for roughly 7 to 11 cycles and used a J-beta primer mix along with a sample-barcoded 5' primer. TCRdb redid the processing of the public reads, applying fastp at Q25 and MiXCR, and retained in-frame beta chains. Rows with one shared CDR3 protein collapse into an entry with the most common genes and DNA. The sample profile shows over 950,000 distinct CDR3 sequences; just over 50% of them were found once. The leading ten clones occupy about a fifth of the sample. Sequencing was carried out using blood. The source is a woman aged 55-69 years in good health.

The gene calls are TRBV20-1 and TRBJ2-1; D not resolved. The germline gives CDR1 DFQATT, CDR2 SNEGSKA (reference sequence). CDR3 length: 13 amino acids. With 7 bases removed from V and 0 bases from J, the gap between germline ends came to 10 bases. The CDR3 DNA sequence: TGCAGTGTGGTGCTAGACTCCTACAATGAGCAGTTCTTC. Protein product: CSVVLDSYNEQFF.

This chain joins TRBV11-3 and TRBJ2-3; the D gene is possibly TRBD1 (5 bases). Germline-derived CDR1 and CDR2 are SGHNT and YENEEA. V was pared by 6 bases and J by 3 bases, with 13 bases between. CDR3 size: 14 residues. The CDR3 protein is CASSKQESTDTQYF. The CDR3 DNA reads TGTGCCAGCAGTAAACAGGAGAGTACAGATACGCAGTATTTT.

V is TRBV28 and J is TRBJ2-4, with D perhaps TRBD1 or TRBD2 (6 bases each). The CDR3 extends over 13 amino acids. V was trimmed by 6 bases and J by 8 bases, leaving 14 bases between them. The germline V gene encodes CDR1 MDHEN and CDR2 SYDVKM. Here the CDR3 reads CASSGLRGDIQYF. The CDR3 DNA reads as TGTGCCAGCAGCGGGTTAAGGGGGGACATTCAGTACTTC.

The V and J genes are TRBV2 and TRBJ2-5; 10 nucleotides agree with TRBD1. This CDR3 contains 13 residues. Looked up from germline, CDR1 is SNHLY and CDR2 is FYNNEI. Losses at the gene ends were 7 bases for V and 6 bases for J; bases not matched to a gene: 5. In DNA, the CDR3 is TGTGCCAGCAAGGGACAGGGGCATCAGACCCAGTACTTC. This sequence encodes CASKGQGHQTQYF.

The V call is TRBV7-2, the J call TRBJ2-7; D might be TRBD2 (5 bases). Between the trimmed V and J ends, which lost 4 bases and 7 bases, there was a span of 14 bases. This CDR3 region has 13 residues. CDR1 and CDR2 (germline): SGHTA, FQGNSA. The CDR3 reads CASSSGWVGEQYF. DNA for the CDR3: TGTGCCAGCAGCTCGGGGTGGGTCGGGGAGCAGTACTTC.

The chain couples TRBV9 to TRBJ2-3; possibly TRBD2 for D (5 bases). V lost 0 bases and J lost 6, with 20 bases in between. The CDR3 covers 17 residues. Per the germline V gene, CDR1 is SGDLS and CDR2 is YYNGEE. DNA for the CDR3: TGTGCCAGCAGCGTAGGGGAGCGGAGATCCCAGCGGGATACGCAGTATTTT. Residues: CASSVGERRSQRDTQYF.

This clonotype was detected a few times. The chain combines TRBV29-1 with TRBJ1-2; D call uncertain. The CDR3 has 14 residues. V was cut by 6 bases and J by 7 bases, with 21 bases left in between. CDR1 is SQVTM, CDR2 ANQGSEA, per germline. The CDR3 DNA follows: TGCAGCGTCCCCCTTGAGTGGGGTTCAGGTGGCTACACCTTC. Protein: CSVPLEWGSGGYTF.

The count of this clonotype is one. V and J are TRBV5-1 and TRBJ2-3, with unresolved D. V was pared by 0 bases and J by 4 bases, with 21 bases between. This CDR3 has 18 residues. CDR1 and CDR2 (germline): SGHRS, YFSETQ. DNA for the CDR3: TGCGCCAGCAGCTTGGTGGTTTCTTTGGCAGGCAAGGCAGATACGCAGTATTTT. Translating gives CASSLVVSLAGKADTQYF. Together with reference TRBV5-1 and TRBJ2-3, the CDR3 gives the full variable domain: KAGVTQTPRYLIKTRGQQVTLSCSPISGHRSVSWYQQTPGQGLQFLFEYFSETQRNKGNFPGRFSGRQFSNSRSEMNVSTLELGDSALYLCASSLVVSLAGKADTQYFGPGTRLTVL.

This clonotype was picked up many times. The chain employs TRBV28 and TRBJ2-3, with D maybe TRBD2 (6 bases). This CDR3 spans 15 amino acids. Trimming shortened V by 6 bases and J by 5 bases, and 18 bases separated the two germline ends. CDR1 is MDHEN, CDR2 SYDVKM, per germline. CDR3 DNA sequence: TGTGCCAGCAGCCCAGCGACTAGTGGTTTAGATACGCAGTATTTT. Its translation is CASSPATSGLDTQYF.

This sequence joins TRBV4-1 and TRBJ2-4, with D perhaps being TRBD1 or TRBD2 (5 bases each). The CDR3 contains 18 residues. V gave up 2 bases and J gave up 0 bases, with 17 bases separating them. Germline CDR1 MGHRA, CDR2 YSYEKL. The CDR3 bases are TGCGCCAGCAGCCAACCATGGGGTGGGGGTCTAGCCAAAAACATTCAGTACTTC. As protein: CASSQPWGGGLAKNIQYF.

The CDR3 nucleotides are TGTGCCAGCAGCTTCTTAAACGGGGGAGGCTCGCCCCTCCACTTT. Its protein product is CASSFLNGGGSPLHF. This chain joins TRBV11-2 and TRBJ1-6; a weak D match, TRBD1 (5 bases). This CDR3 spans 15 amino acids. Germline CDR1 and CDR2: SGHAT and FQNNGV. Trimming took off 3 bases at V and 13 bases at J, with 19 bases between the two ends.

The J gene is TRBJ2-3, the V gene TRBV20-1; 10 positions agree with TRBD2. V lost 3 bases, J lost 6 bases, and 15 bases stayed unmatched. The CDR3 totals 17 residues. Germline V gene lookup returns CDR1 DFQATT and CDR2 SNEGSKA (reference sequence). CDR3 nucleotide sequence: TGCAGTGCTAGTACCCTAGCGGGAGCGGGGGGCCCGGATACGCAGTATTTT. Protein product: CSASTLAGAGGPDTQYF.

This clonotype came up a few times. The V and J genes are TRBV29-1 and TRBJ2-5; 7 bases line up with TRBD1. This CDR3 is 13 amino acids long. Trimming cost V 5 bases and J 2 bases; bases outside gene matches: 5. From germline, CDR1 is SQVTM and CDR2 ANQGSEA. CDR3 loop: CSVKTGWQETQYF. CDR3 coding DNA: TGCAGCGTTAAGACAGGGTGGCAAGAGACCCAGTACTTC.

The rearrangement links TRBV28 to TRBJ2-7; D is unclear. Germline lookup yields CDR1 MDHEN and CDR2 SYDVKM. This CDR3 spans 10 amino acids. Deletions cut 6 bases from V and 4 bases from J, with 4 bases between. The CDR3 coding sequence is TGTGCCAGCAGGAGATACGAGCAGTACTTC. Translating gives CASRRYEQYF. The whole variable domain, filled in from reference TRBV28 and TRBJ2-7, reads DVKVTQSSRYLVKRTGEKVFLECVQDMDHENMFWYRQDPGLGLRLIYFSYDVKMKEKGDIPEGYSVSREKKERFSLILESASTNQTSMYLCASRRYEQYFGPGTRLTVT.

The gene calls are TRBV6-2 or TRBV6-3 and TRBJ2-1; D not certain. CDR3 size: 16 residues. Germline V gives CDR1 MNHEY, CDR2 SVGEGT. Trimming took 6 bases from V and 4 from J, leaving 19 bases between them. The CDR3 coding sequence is TGTGCCAGCAGCCCCGTAATCCCGGCGCGGTACAATGAGCAGTTCTTC. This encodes CASSPVIPARYNEQFF.

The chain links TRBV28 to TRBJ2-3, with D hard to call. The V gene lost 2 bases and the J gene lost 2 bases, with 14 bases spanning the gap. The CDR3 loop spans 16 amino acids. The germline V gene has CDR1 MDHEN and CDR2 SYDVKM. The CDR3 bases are TGTGCCAGCAGTTTACCGGCGCTCGGTATCACAGATACGCAGTATTTT. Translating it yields CASSLPALGITDTQYF. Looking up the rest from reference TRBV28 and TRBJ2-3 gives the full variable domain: DVKVTQSSRYLVKRTGEKVFLECVQDMDHENMFWYRQDPGLGLRLIYFSYDVKMKEKGDIPEGYSVSREKKERFSLILESASTNQTSMYLCASSLPALGITDTQYFGPGTRLTVL.

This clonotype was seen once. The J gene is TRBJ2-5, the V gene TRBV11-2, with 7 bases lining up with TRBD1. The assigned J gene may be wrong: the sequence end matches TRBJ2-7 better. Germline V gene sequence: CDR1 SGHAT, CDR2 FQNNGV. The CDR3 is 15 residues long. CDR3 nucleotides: TGTGCCAGCAGCATAAGGGACAGAGGACTTTACGAGCAGTACTTC. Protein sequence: CASSIRDRGLYEQYF.

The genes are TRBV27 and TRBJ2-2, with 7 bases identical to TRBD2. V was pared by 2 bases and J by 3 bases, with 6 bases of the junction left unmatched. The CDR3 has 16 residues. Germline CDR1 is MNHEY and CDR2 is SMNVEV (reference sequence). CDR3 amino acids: CASSLRLAWYTGELFF. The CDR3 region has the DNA TGTGCCAGCAGTTTAAGACTAGCATGGTACACCGGGGAGCTGTTTTTT.